One and the same sample provided the 18 T cell receptor beta chains below, sequenced in a study of shared clonotypes between healthy human individuals. Profiling relied on immunoSEQ multiplex PCR, and the TCRdb table lists in-frame clones only, not all of them. The data contain around 2.1 million clones, 95% of them singletons. Input material: naive CD4+ T cells sorted from blood. The sample's subset: CD45RA+ positively selected. The receptors derive from a man younger than 35 in good health.

This chain links TRBV10-3 with TRBJ1-5; D ambiguous. V was cut by 4 bases and J by 1 base, with 8 bases left in between. The CDR3 runs 14 residues. CDR1 is ENHRY, CDR2 SYGVKD, per germline. The CDR3 region has the DNA TGTGCCATCAGTGGAGGTGGCAGCAATCAGCCCCAGCATTTT. It specifies CAISGGGSNQPQHF.

V and J are TRBV27 and TRBJ2-1; 9 positions agree with TRBD2. Trimming took 6 bases from V and 5 from J; bases not matched to a gene: 11. Germline V gene data show CDR1 as MNHEY and CDR2 as SMNVEV (reference sequence). The CDR3 is 16 amino acids. The CDR3 sequence: CASRLAGLGGDNEQFF. In DNA form, the CDR3 reads TGTGCCAGCAGGCTAGCGGGGCTTGGTGGGGACAATGAGCAGTTCTTC.

J is TRBJ2-1 and V is TRBV13, with 9 bases aligning to TRBD2. With 5 bases clipped from V and 2 bases from J, the junction kept 7 bases outside the gene matches. Germline V gives CDR1 PRHDT, CDR2 FYEKMQ (reference sequence). The CDR3 loop spans 16 amino acids. The CDR3 sequence: CASSQAGGPTYNEQFF. The DNA for the CDR3 is TGTGCCAGCAGCCAGGCGGGGGGGCCAACCTACAATGAGCAGTTCTTC.

Worth noting for this clone: At the DNA level, this CDR3 is encoded by other sequences in the same sample as well. V usage is TRBV5-1 and J usage is TRBJ2-1; D is unclear. The V gene's germline CDR1 is SGHRS and CDR2 YFSETQ. The V and J ends lost 0 bases and 9 bases respectively, with 4 bases between them. The CDR3 has 11 residues. The CDR3 bases are TGCGCCAGCAGCTTGGCGGGTGAGCAGTTCTTC. Protein: CASSLAGEQFF.

The rearrangement uses TRBV6-6 and TRBJ2-7, with a possible D match to TRBD2 (5 bases). Germline assignment: CDR1 MNHNY and CDR2 SVGAGI (reference sequence). This CDR3 contains 13 residues. Trimming shortened V by 5 bases and J by 0 bases, and 8 bases separated the two germline ends. The CDR3 sequence: CASSPLASYEQYF. For the CDR3, the DNA is TGTGCCAGCAGTCCCCTAGCCTCCTACGAGCAGTACTTC.

The J gene is TRBJ2-6, the V gene TRBV6-5; possibly TRBD1 for D (5 bases). The V gene's germline CDR1 is MNHEY and CDR2 SVGAGI. The V gene lost 8 bases and the J gene lost 3 bases, with 14 bases spanning the gap. This CDR3 region has 15 residues. CDR3 sequence: CASGRGYFGANVLTF. Here the CDR3 DNA reads TGTGCCAGCGGTAGGGGATATTTTGGGGCCAACGTCCTGACTTTC.

The chain uses TRBV19 and TRBJ2-2; D is perhaps TRBD1 (6 bases). This CDR3 has 16 residues. Per germline, CDR1 LNHDA and CDR2 SQIVND (reference sequence). The V end lost 6 bases, the J end lost 1 base, and 15 bases lay between the germline ends. DNA of the CDR3: TGTGCCAGTAGCCCAACAGGGTTGATGAACACCGGGGAGCTGTTTTTT. Encoded protein: CASSPTGLMNTGELFF.

J is TRBJ1-1 and V is TRBV5-4, with TRBD1 as a possible D gene (5 bases). From germline, CDR1 is SGHNT and CDR2 YYREEE (reference sequence). The CDR3 has 12 residues. The ends were cut back, 7 bases at V and 8 bases at J, with 15 bases in the middle. CDR3 nucleotides: TGTGCCAGCCAATCGTCTCAGGGAGAAGCTTTCTTT. Translating it yields CASQSSQGEAFF.

Comments on this clone: At one end the junction does not follow the germline gene, possibly because of a read error. The rearrangement joins TRBV6-1 to TRBJ2-1; D gene unclear. CDR1 MNHNS and CDR2 SASEGT come from the germline V gene. CDR3 length equals 14 residues. CDR3: CASSDVILYNEQFF. The CDR3 region has the DNA TGTGCCAGTAGTGACGTGATTTTATACAATGAGCAGTTCTTC.

V usage is TRBV11-2 and J usage is TRBJ2-6; D perhaps matches TRBD2 (6 bases). Trimming removed 5 bases at V and 0 bases at J, with 11 bases between. There are 16 residues in the CDR3. CDR1 is SGHAT, CDR2 FQNNGV, per germline. The CDR3 DNA sequence: TGTGCCAGCAGCCCCCGGGGGTACTCTGGGGCCAACGTCCTGACTTTC. Translating gives CASSPRGYSGANVLTF.

Turning to this clone: Other nucleotide sequences in the sample specify the same CDR3. The chain uses TRBV5-1 and TRBJ2-3; possible D gene TRBD1, 6 bases. The CDR3 consists of 16 residues. Trimming removed 0 bases at V and 1 base at J, with 12 bases between. Germline-derived CDR1 and CDR2 are SGHRS and YFSETQ. CDR3: CASSLATSGGTDTQYF. The CDR3 DNA reads as TGCGCCAGCAGCTTGGCTACTTCAGGGGGCACAGATACGCAGTATTTT.

The V call is TRBV25-1, the J call TRBJ2-7, with D perhaps TRBD2 (6 bases). Trimming removed 1 base at V and 0 bases at J, with 10 bases between. CDR1 and CDR2 from the germline V gene are MGHDK and SYGVNS. The CDR3 totals 15 residues. DNA of the CDR3: TGTGCCAGCAGTGAATGGGGGGAGCGCTCCTACGAGCAGTACTTC. It encodes CASSEWGERSYEQYF.

This rearrangement joins TRBV6-5 to TRBJ1-2; TRBD1 aligns across 7 bases. Germline V CDR1 and CDR2: MNHEY, SVGAGI. The CDR3 contains 15 residues. The V segment lost 0 bases and the J segment 4 bases; nucleotides outside the gene matches: 5. The CDR3 region is CASSYSWDSFYGYTF. The CDR3 DNA follows: TGTGCCAGCAGTTACTCCTGGGACAGCTTCTATGGCTACACCTTC.

Note on this clone: The sample has other DNA sequences that encode this CDR3 too. The chain links TRBV5-4 to TRBJ1-4; D uncertain. V shed 0 bases and J shed 8 bases, with 5 bases lying between them. Germline V lookup: CDR1 SGHNT, CDR2 YYREEE (reference sequence). This CDR3 is 12 amino acids long. The CDR3 coding sequence is TGTGCCAGCAGCTTGGACGGAGAAAAACTGTTTTTT. Translated, it gives CASSLDGEKLFF.

This chain links TRBV7-6 with TRBJ1-5, with a tentative D call TRBD1 (5 bases). This CDR3 has 15 residues. V gave up 1 base and J gave up 1 base, with 8 bases separating them. The germline CDR1 and CDR2 sequences are SGHVS and FNYEAQ. CDR3 amino acids: CASSLGGSSNQPQHF. For the CDR3, the DNA is TGTGCCAGCAGCTTAGGGGGGTCAAGCAATCAGCCCCAGCATTTT.

Notes on this clone: The sample has other DNA sequences that encode this CDR3 too. The gene calls are TRBV28 and TRBJ1-1; D is perhaps TRBD1 (5 bases). This CDR3 has 14 residues. The germline gives CDR1 MDHEN, CDR2 SYDVKM. Trimming took off 2 bases at V and 1 base at J, with 8 bases between the two ends. The CDR3 is CASSLQGGNTEAFF. The CDR3 coding sequence is TGTGCCAGCAGTTTACAGGGTGGGAACACTGAAGCTTTCTTT.

J is TRBJ2-1 and V is TRBV10-3; D assignment may be TRBD1 or TRBD2 (5 bases each). V lost 11 bases and J lost 7, with 12 bases in between. The germline V gene encodes CDR1 ENHRY and CDR2 SYGVKD. The CDR3 runs to 11 residues. CDR3 amino acids: CASGTGNEQFF. In DNA form, the CDR3 reads TGTGCCTCAGGGACGGGGAATGAGCAGTTCTTC.

Comments on this clone: Other DNA sequences in this specimen translate into the identical CDR3. This sequence joins TRBV7-2 and TRBJ1-5; D is unclear. The CDR3 sequence is 13 residues long. CDR1 SGHTA and CDR2 FQGNSA come from the germline V gene. Trimming pared 0 bases from V and 5 bases from J, leaving 5 bases between. Written as DNA, the CDR3 is TGTGCCAGCAGCTTAGCCGGGGATCAGCCCCAGCATTTT. This translates into CASSLAGDQPQHF.